One T cell receptor (beta chain) is described in this entry. This specimen comes from a study of blood T cells in healthy people across ages. A second about 6 to 12 cycle PCR used barcoded and J-beta primers. Each CDR3 protein gets one entry after TCRdb re-called the 5' RACE reads with MiXCR. The sample comprises some 1.8 million distinct CDR3 sequences, approximately 39% of which are singletons, and 23% rests with the top ten. Germline V gene lookup returns CDR1 SGHTA and CDR2 FQGNSA. This CDR3 contains 14 residues. The V end was cut by 0 bases, the J end by 10 bases, with 15 bases between. This TCR was sampled from a human donor in good health. Sequencing used blood. The gene calls are TRBV7-2 and TRBJ1-1, with D possibly TRBD1 on 5 matching bases. CDR3 nucleotide sequence: TGTGCCAGCAGCTTAGCGTCGATTGGGGCCCGAGCTTTCTTT. It translates to CASSLASIGARAFF.